The source of this T cell receptor (beta chain) is a study of blood T cell repertoires in COVID-19. Study-level background: Italy, Spain and the United States were the sources of the convalescent and acute COVID-19 samples. PBMCs, B-cell-depleted T cells, or T cells were the source of the cDNA or gDNA that made up the material.

Per the original methods: Estimation of nucleated cell counts was performed using reference gene primer amplification. Using immunoSEQ multiplex PCR, the repertoire was profiled, and TCRdb retains in-frame clones only, with some absent. V and J calls plus clone size are reproduced from that table; the DNA served to infer D and trimming. The data show 84,000 or so clones, roughly 80% seen once. The CDR3 sequence is 12 residues long. From germline, CDR1 is MDHEN and CDR2 SYDVKM. Trimming removed 9 bases from V and 0 bases from J, with 7 bases in between. J is TRBJ2-3 and V is TRBV28, with D unresolved. Material: peripheral blood. This clonotype was obtained from a human donor in a cohort sampled during active COVID-19. CDR3 nucleotide sequence: TGTGCCAGTGGGCCCAGCACAGATACGCAGTATTTT. This gives the protein CASGPSTDTQYF.